This T cell receptor beta chain is drawn from a study of cytomegalovirus exposure and HLA in healthy donors. The wider study: For the approximately 360 genotyped donors, 80% to 90% fell within the Caucasian-associated ancestry cluster.

Comment on this clone: The antigen is not known.

Amplification used 60 Vbeta primers and 13 Jbeta primers. Here immunoSEQ multiplex PCR was the method, and the copy in TCRdb shows in-frame clones only, minus some. Among around 150,000 clones listed, roughly four fifths were seen once. Study conclusions and caveats: In vitro, three CMV-associated chains proved specific for CMV antigens. One variant, a missense change in DCLRE1C, was linked in a later analysis to TCR beta V- and J-gene trimming.

Per germline, CDR1 SNHLY and CDR2 FYNNEI. V shed 1 base and J shed 3 bases, with 16 bases lying between them. The CDR3 runs 17 residues. The genes are TRBV2 and TRBJ2-4; perhaps TRBD2 as D (7 bases). The clonotype comes from a man aged 50 to 60 in good health and CMV-seropositive. The sample taken for sequencing was PBMCs. The CDR3: CASSEGVGGVVKNIQYF. In nucleotides, the CDR3 is TGTGCCAGCAGTGAAGGGGTAGGGGGGGTGGTCAAAAACATTCAGTACTTC.